Given below is one T cell receptor (beta chain) in context. The target antigen is unknown. The assay was immunoSEQ multiplex PCR, and TCRdb's table has in-frame clones only and misses some. The sample contains about 120,000 clones, about nine tenths of which appear only once. The data belong to a study of T cell clones after liver transplantation. Overall study: In this trial, immunosuppression withdrawal was attempted within 2 years of liver transplant. Subjects received no induction therapy and standard immunosuppression until randomization at 12-24 months post-transplant. Third-party-reactive TCRbeta sequences from pre-transplant mixed lymphocyte reactions served as antigen-independent comparators.

Points from the study as a whole: The donor-reactive repertoire was only partly measurable in two subjects, lacking donor cells.

The CDR3 length is 14 residues. Germline values: CDR1 ENHRY, CDR2 SYGVKD. Trimming took 0 bases from V and 8 from J, leaving 11 bases between them. This sequence joins TRBV10-3 and TRBJ1-5; D may be TRBD1 (6 bases). The sequenced sample was CD4+ T cells from blood, obtained 12 months after liver transplant. This clonotype originated in a human patient who received a liver transplant. Some T cells may be provided by the graft donor. This chain's CDR3 is CAISESQGSEPQHF. CDR3 DNA: TGTGCCATCAGTGAGTCACAGGGAAGTGAGCCCCAGCATTTT.